The 27 T cell receptor beta chains below all came from one sample that was sequenced in a study of CD8 T cells in Susac syndrome. After extraction with the RNeasy kit, about 0.45 to 1 ug of the RNA was reverse transcribed using random hexamers. MiXCR, run by TCRdb on the immunoSEQ multiplex PCR reads, gives a single entry per CDR3 protein. The sample consists of approximately 200,000 distinct CDR3 sequences, 90% to 96% of them appearing once. Sequences were obtained from CD4+ T cells from PBMCs. The receptors were gathered from a human donor with multiple sclerosis.

The chain couples TRBV29-1 to TRBJ2-3; TRBD2 might be the D (5 bases). V was pared by 7 bases and J by 5 bases, with 19 bases between. The CDR3 is 14 residues long. In germline, CDR1 is SQVTM, CDR2 ANQGSEA. The CDR3 region is CSAPSPGIGDTQYF. The DNA of the CDR3 is TGCAGCGCCCCCTCCCCGGGGATTGGAGATACGCAGTATTTT.

The gene calls are TRBV29-1 and TRBJ2-1; D gene uncertain. V was pared by 4 bases and J by 0 bases, with 10 bases between. The CDR3 runs 14 residues. Germline lookup yields CDR1 SQVTM and CDR2 ANQGSEA. In DNA form, the CDR3 reads TGCAGCGTTGCCCAAGGGTTCTCCTACAATGAGCAGTTCTTC. Amino acids: CSVAQGFSYNEQFF.

The CDR3 here is CASSKYSSGANVLTF. As DNA, the CDR3 is TGTGCCAGCAGCAAGTACAGCTCTGGGGCCAACGTCCTGACTTTC. The rearrangement uses TRBV11-2 and TRBJ2-6; no definite D call. Germline assignment: CDR1 SGHAT and CDR2 FQNNGV. The CDR3 loop spans 15 amino acids. The ends were cut back, 5 bases at V and 0 bases at J, with 8 bases in the middle. Full variable domain (missing parts from reference TRBV11-2 and TRBJ2-6): EAGVAQSPRYKIIEKRQSVAFWCNPISGHATLYWYQQILGQGPKLLIQFQNNGVVDDSQLPKDRFSAERLKGVDSTLKIQPAKLEDSAVYLCASSKYSSGANVLTFGAGSRLTVL.

The gene calls are TRBV6-4 and TRBJ1-1, with TRBD1 matching over 9 bases. The V gene end was trimmed by 0 bases and the J gene end by 5 bases; junction bases not matched to a gene: 4. CDR1 is MRHNA, CDR2 SNTAGT, per germline. The CDR3 is made up of 15 amino acids. The CDR3, as DNA: TGTGCCAGCAGTGACTCGGGACAGGGATGGACTGAAGCTTTCTTT. This translates into CASSDSGQGWTEAFF.

This chain joins TRBV18 and TRBJ2-7, with TRBD1 as a possible D gene (6 bases). Trimming took 6 bases from V and 2 from J, leaving 11 bases between them. The CDR3 extends over 13 amino acids. The germline gives CDR1 KGHSH, CDR2 LQKENI. The CDR3 loop is CASSNQGPYEQYF. In DNA, the CDR3 is TGTGCCAGCTCCAATCAGGGGCCCTACGAGCAGTACTTC.

V is TRBV4-1 and J is TRBJ1-5, with D tentatively TRBD1 (6 bases). The CDR3 is 16 residues long. Germline V gene data show CDR1 as MGHRA and CDR2 as YSYEKL. Deletions cut 1 base from V and 4 bases from J, with 14 bases between. The DNA for the CDR3 is TGCGCCAGCAGCCAAGCAGGGGCAGGCAATAATCAGCCCCAGCATTTT. Translated, it gives CASSQAGAGNNQPQHF.

The genes are TRBV21-1 and TRBJ2-4; the table names TRBD2, a call not compared with the DNA. TRBV21-1 is a pseudogene segment. CDR3 length: 14 amino acids. This chain's CDR3 is CASSNEGGLNIQYF. The CDR3, as DNA: TGTGCCAGCAGCAACGAAGGAGGGTTAAACATTCAGTACTTC.

The genes are TRBV15 and TRBJ2-1; D gene uncertain. Trimming took off 1 base at V and 7 bases at J, with 11 bases between the two ends. CDR1 and CDR2 (germline): LNHNV, YYDKDF (reference sequence). The CDR3 is made up of 14 amino acids. As DNA, the CDR3 is TGTGCCACCAGCAGAGCCGACACCAGGAATGAGCAGTTCTTC. Amino acid sequence: CATSRADTRNEQFF.

The chain employs TRBV12-3 or TRBV12-4 and TRBJ2-2; tentatively, D is TRBD1 (6 bases). Trimming stripped 1 base from V and 6 bases from J, with 9 bases between. The CDR3 loop spans 14 amino acids. The CDR3 coding sequence is TGTGCCAGCAGTTTAGGCAGGGGATCCGGGGAGCTGTTTTTT. Its translation: CASSLGRGSGELFF.

The CDR3 protein is CATSPYRGVQETQYF. The CDR3 DNA reads as TGTGCCACCAGCCCGTACAGGGGGGTCCAAGAGACCCAGTACTTC. The chain links TRBV15 to TRBJ2-5, with 8 bases identical to TRBD1. V was clipped by 5 bases and J by 1 base; unmatched bases: 6. The germline CDR1 and CDR2 sequences are LNHNV and YYDKDF (reference sequence). The CDR3 length is 15 residues.

V and J are TRBV2 and TRBJ2-1, with 9 bases matching TRBD1. V shed 6 bases and J 7 bases; nucleotides not matched to a gene: 7. Germline CDR1 reads SNHLY; CDR2 reads FYNNEI. This CDR3 is built from 14 residues. DNA of the CDR3: TGTGCCAGCAGCGCCGGGACAGGGTGGAATGAGCAGTTCTTC. Protein: CASSAGTGWNEQFF.

The DNA for the CDR3 is TGTGCCAGCAGTTTCGGGGAGATTGTAGGTACGCAGTATTTT. As protein: CASSFGEIVGTQYF. The chain couples TRBV28 to TRBJ2-3; tentatively, D is TRBD2 (5 bases). V dropped 3 bases and J dropped 8 bases, with 15 bases sitting between them. The germline V gene encodes CDR1 MDHEN and CDR2 SYDVKM. This CDR3 comprises 14 residues.

The chain combines TRBV30 with TRBJ1-3; D may be TRBD1 (5 bases). Trimming removed 2 bases at V and 0 bases at J, with 14 bases between. Germline CDR1 GTSNPN, CDR2 SVGIG (reference sequence). The CDR3 spans 16 residues. Here the CDR3 reads CAWSNGGFGSGNTIYF. The CDR3, as DNA: TGTGCCTGGAGTAATGGGGGATTTGGCTCTGGAAACACCATATATTTT.

The chain couples TRBV20-1 to TRBJ2-5; 14 nucleotides align to TRBD2. This CDR3 has 14 residues. In germline, CDR1 is DFQATT, CDR2 SNEGSKA (reference sequence). After removal of 6 bases from V and 5 bases from J, the junction contained 5 bases not matched to a gene. The CDR3 DNA is TGCAGTGCCCCGACTAGCGGGGGGGCGGAGACCCAGTACTTC. This codes for CSAPTSGGAETQYF.

This chain uses TRBV20-1 with TRBJ2-2, with D maybe TRBD1 (5 bases). CDR1 is DFQATT, CDR2 SNEGSKA, per germline (reference sequence). The CDR3 is 13 residues long. V was cut by 7 bases and J by 0 bases, with 9 bases left in between. The CDR3 DNA reads TGCAGTGTAGGGGAACCGAACACCGGGGAGCTGTTTTTT. The encoded protein is CSVGEPNTGELFF.

The V call is TRBV19, the J call TRBJ1-2; 8 bases line up with TRBD1. The CDR3 consists of 14 residues. Looked up from germline, CDR1 is LNHDA and CDR2 is SQIVND (reference sequence). The V segment lost 9 bases and the J segment 11 bases; nucleotides outside the gene matches: 17. The CDR3 bases are TGTGCCAGCAACAGCAGGGGGCAGGGAGCGAGTTACACCTTC. It encodes CASNSRGQGASYTF.

This chain joins TRBV28 and TRBJ2-4, with 8 bases matching TRBD1. This CDR3 region has 15 residues. Germline V lookup: CDR1 MDHEN, CDR2 SYDVKM. J lost 6 bases, V lost 4 bases, and 8 bases had no gene match. DNA for the CDR3: TGTGCCAGCAGTTCCCTTCAGGGGGCTACAAACATTCAGTACTTC. It translates to CASSSLQGATNIQYF.

CDR3 loop: CAWRPIQGTESYNEQFF. CDR3 DNA sequence: TGTGCCTGGAGGCCGATACAGGGCACAGAGTCCTACAATGAGCAGTTCTTC. The chain uses TRBV30 and TRBJ2-1; a weak D match, TRBD1 (6 bases). The CDR3 extends over 17 amino acids. Germline CDR1 is GTSNPN and CDR2 is SVGIG (reference sequence). Trimming stripped 3 bases from V and 1 base from J, with 19 bases between.

The rearrangement joins TRBV30 to TRBJ2-1, with 7 bases identical to TRBD1. CDR1 is GTSNPN, CDR2 SVGIG, per germline (reference sequence). J was trimmed by 6 bases and V by 4 bases; bases with no gene match: 9. The CDR3 extends over 14 amino acids. As DNA, the CDR3 is TGTGCCTGGAAAGGGGGCACCCGGGTCAATGAGCAGTTCTTC. Residues: CAWKGGTRVNEQFF.

The count of this clonotype is one. J is TRBJ2-5 and V is TRBV4-1, with 7 bases matching TRBD1. Germline CDR1 is MGHRA and CDR2 is YSYEKL. This CDR3 region has 17 residues. Trimming removed 3 bases from V and 5 bases from J; junction bases left unmatched: 15. The CDR3 region is CASSQNRGVGDQETQYF. The CDR3 DNA is TGCGCCAGCAGCCAGAACAGGGGAGTGGGGGATCAGGAGACCCAGTACTTC.

The genes are TRBV12-3 or TRBV12-4 and TRBJ1-6; D not certain. Trimming left V 3 bases short and J 8 bases short, with 5 bases between. This CDR3 has 12 amino acids. The CDR3, as DNA: TGTGCCAGCAGTTTTATATATTCACCCCTCCACTTT. Amino acid sequence: CASSFIYSPLHF.

This chain joins TRBV5-1 and TRBJ2-7; 7 nucleotides line up with TRBD2. J was trimmed by 3 bases and V by 2 bases; bases with no gene match: 5. The V gene's germline CDR1 is SGHRS and CDR2 YFSETQ. The CDR3 runs to 14 residues. In nucleotides, the CDR3 is TGCGCCAGCAGCTTCGGGGGGAGAGGCTACGAGCAGTACTTC. This codes for CASSFGGRGYEQYF.

V is TRBV6-5 and J is TRBJ2-7; no reliable D call. This CDR3 spans 11 amino acids. The germline V and J ends were trimmed by 4 bases and 6 bases, with 7 bases remaining between them. CDR1 is MNHEY, CDR2 SVGAGI, per germline. The CDR3 sequence is CASSLQGEQYF. For the CDR3, the DNA is TGTGCCAGCAGTTTACAAGGCGAGCAGTACTTC.

In nucleotides, the CDR3 is TGTGCCATCAGTGAGGGTTATGAGCAGTTCTTC. Its translation: CAISEGYEQFF. The V call is TRBV10-3, the J call TRBJ2-1; D gene ambiguous. The ends were cut back, 2 bases at V and 8 bases at J, with 4 bases in the middle. Germline values: CDR1 ENHRY, CDR2 SYGVKD. The CDR3 has 11 amino acids.

This chain uses TRBV7-9 with TRBJ2-1; D is perhaps TRBD1 or TRBD2 (5 bases each). V lost 5 bases to trimming and J lost 5 bases, with 13 bases between them. This CDR3 contains 14 residues. The germline gives CDR1 SEHNR, CDR2 FQNEAQ (reference sequence). CDR3 coding DNA: TGTGCCAGCAGCAACTCGGGACCGGACAATGAGCAGTTCTTC. Translating it yields CASSNSGPDNEQFF.

This clonotype was picked up one time. The rearrangement joins TRBV11-2 to TRBJ1-2; D gene ambiguous. Deletions cut 4 bases from V and 3 bases from J, with 18 bases between. Germline CDR1 and CDR2: SGHAT and FQNNGV. The CDR3 is 16 residues long. The CDR3 sequence: CASSSVGRLRDYGYTF. CDR3 bases: TGTGCCAGCAGCTCGGTGGGAAGGTTACGGGACTATGGCTACACCTTC.

This chain connects TRBV20-1 to TRBJ1-1, with D possibly matching TRBD1 (6 bases). Germline V CDR1 and CDR2: DFQATT, SNEGSKA (reference sequence). The CDR3 consists of 14 residues. Trimming pared 5 bases from V and 3 bases from J, leaving 16 bases between. CDR3 sequence reads: CSALAGAKDTEAFF. The CDR3, as DNA: TGCAGTGCTCTGGCAGGGGCCAAGGACACTGAAGCTTTCTTT.